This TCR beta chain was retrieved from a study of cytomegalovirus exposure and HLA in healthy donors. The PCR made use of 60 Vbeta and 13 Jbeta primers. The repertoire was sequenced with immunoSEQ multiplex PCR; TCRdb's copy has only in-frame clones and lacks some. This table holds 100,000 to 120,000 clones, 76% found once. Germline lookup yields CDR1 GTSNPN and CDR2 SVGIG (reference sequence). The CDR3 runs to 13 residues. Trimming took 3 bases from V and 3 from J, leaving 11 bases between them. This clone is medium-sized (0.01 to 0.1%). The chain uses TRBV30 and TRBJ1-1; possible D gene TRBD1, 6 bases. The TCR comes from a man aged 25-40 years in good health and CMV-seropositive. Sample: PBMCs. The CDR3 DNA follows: TGTGCCTGGAGCCAGGGGCTGTACACTGAAGCTTTCTTT. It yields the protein CAWSQGLYTEAFF.